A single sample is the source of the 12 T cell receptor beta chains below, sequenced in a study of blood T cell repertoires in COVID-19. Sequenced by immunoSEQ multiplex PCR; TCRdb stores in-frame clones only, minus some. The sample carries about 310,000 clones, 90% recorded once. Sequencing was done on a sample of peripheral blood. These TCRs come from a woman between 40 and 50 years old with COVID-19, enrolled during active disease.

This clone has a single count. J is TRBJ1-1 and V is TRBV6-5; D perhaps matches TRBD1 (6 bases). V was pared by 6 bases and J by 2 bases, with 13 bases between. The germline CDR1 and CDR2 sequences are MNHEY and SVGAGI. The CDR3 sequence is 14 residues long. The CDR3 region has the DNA TGTGCCAGCAGAAGCAGGGGACTAAACACTGAAGCTTTCTTT. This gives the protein CASRSRGLNTEAFF.

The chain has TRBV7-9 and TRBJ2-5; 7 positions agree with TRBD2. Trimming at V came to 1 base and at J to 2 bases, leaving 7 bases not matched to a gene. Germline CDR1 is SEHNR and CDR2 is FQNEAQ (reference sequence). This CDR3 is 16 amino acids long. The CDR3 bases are TGTGCCAGCAGCTTAGGGGACGGGGGGACGCAAGAGACCCAGTACTTC. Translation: CASSLGDGGTQETQYF.

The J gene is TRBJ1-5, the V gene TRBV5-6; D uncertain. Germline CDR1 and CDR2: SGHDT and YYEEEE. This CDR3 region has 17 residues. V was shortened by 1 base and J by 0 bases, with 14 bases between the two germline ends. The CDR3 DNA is TGTGCCAGCAGCTTGCATGGTTACCAGTATAGCAATCAGCCCCAGCATTTT. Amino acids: CASSLHGYQYSNQPQHF.

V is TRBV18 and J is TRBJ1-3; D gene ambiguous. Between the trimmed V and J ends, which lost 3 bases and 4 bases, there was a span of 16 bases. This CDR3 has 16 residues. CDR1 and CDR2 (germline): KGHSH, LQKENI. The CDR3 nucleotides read TGTGCCAGCTCACCTGGGCCGAGAACGAGCGGAAACACCATATATTTT. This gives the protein CASSPGPRTSGNTIYF.

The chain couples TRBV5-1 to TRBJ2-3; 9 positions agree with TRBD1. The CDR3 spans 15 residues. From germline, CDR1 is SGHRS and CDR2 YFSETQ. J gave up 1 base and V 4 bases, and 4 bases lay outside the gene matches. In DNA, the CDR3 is TGCGCCAGCAGCACTCGGACAGGGGGCACAGATACGCAGTATTTT. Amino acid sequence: CASSTRTGGTDTQYF.

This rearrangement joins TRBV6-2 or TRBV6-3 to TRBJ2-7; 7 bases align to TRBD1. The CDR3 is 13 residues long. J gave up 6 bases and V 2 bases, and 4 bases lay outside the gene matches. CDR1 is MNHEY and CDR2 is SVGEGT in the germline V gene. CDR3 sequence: CASSYVTGAEQYF. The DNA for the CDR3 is TGTGCCAGCAGTTACGTCACAGGGGCCGAGCAGTACTTC.

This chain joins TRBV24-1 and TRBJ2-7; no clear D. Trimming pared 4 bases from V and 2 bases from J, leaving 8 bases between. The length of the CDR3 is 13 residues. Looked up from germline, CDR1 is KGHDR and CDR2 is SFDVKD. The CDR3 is CATSDPSTYEQYF. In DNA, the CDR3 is TGTGCCACCAGTGACCCTAGTACCTACGAGCAGTACTTC.

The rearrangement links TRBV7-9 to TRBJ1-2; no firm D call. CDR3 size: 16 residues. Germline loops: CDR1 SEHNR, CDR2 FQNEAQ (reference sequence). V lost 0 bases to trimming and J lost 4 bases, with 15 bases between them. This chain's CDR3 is CASSLALSGRGYGYTF. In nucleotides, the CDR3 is TGTGCCAGCAGCTTAGCGTTGTCAGGCCGGGGCTATGGCTACACCTTC.

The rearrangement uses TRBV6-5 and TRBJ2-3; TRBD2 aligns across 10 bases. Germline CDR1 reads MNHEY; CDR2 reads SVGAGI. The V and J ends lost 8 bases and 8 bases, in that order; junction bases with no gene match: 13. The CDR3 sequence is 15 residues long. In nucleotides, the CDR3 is TGTGCCAGCGGACATAGCGGGGGGAGCCTCGGTACGCAGTATTTT. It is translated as CASGHSGGSLGTQYF.

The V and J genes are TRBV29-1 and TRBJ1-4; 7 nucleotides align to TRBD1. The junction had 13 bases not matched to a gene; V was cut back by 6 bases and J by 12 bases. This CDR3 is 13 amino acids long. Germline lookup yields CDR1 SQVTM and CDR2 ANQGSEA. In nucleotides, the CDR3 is TGCAGCGTGTCCCGGGACAGCTCTAGCGAACTGTTTTTT. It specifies CSVSRDSSSELFF.

CDR3 DNA sequence: TGTGCCAGTAGTATAAGCCCCGGGAAGACTTTCTTT. Protein sequence: CASSISPGKTFF. The J gene is TRBJ1-1, the V gene TRBV19, with no clear D. This CDR3 contains 12 residues. Trimming removed 2 bases from V and 12 bases from J, with 13 bases in between. Per germline, CDR1 LNHDA and CDR2 SQIVND (reference sequence). The complete variable domain, with remaining parts taken from reference TRBV19 and TRBJ1-1, reads DGGITQSPKYLFRKEGQNVTLSCEQNLNHDAMYWYRQDPGQGLRLIYYSQIVNDFQKGDIAEGYSVSREKKESFPLTVTSAQKNPTAFYLCASSISPGKTFFGQGTRLTVV.

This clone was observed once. CDR3 bases: TGTGCCAGCCAGGGCGGGAGGTATAAGTACGAGCAGTACTTC. Protein product: CASQGGRYKYEQYF. This chain links TRBV27 with TRBJ2-7; 8 nucleotides align to TRBD2. This CDR3 has 14 amino acids. Trimming at V came to 8 bases and at J to 4 bases, leaving 10 bases not matched to a gene. Germline CDR1 reads MNHEY; CDR2 reads SMNVEV (reference sequence).